This passage covers 28 T cell receptor beta chains from one sample sequenced in a study of cytomegalovirus exposure and HLA in healthy donors. The PCR had 60 Vbeta and 13 Jbeta primers. Clones were sequenced by immunoSEQ multiplex PCR, and TCRdb holds only the in-frame ones, with some missing. This sample yields some 200,000 clones, of which roughly 79% are seen a single time; around 1.7% belongs to the top ten. What was sequenced was PBMCs. The origin of the receptors is a man aged 18 to 35 in good health and CMV-seronegative.

The genes are TRBV5-6 and TRBJ2-7; maybe TRBD1 (6 bases). Deletions cut 2 bases from V and 5 bases from J, with 11 bases between. Germline V gene sequence: CDR1 SGHDT, CDR2 YYEEEE. CDR3 length: 13 residues. CDR3 region: CASSLQGRDEQYF. CDR3 nucleotide sequence: TGTGCCAGCAGCTTACAGGGACGGGACGAGCAGTACTTC.

The chain links TRBV4-3 to TRBJ2-3; the match to TRBD2 covers 10 bases. CDR1 and CDR2 from the germline V gene are LGHNA and YSLEER. With V trimmed by 4 bases and J by 6 bases, 7 bases remained unmatched. The CDR3 sequence is 15 residues long. CDR3 amino acids: CASSRGTSEVDTQYF. The CDR3 DNA reads TGCGCCAGCAGCCGAGGGACTAGCGAGGTCGATACGCAGTATTTT.

The chain employs TRBV9 and TRBJ1-1; D remains ambiguous. With 6 bases removed from V and 0 bases from J, the gap between germline ends came to 12 bases. This CDR3 is 14 amino acids long. The germline V gene encodes CDR1 SGDLS and CDR2 YYNGEE. CDR3 bases: TGTGCCAGCACTCCTAGCGTGGTGAACACTGAAGCTTTCTTT. It is translated as CASTPSVVNTEAFF.

The chain couples TRBV2 to TRBJ1-1; D remains unclear. The CDR3 length is 11 residues. The V gene's germline CDR1 is SNHLY and CDR2 FYNNEI. V was clipped by 7 bases and J by 6 bases, with 9 bases between them. The CDR3 DNA is TGTGCCAGCATCTTAGCATCTGAAGCTTTCTTT. Translation: CASILASEAFF.

The chain couples TRBV6-6 to TRBJ1-5; 8 bases fit TRBD1. The length of the CDR3 is 14 residues. V shed 7 bases, J shed 4 bases, and the junction held 6 bases outside the gene matches. Looked up from germline, CDR1 is MNHNY and CDR2 is SVGAGI (reference sequence). This CDR3 reads CASNNRGGNQPQHF. In nucleotides, the CDR3 is TGTGCCAGCAACAACAGGGGGGGAAATCAGCCCCAGCATTTT.

The chain couples TRBV30 to TRBJ1-5; D uncertain. Germline lookup yields CDR1 GTSNPN and CDR2 SVGIG (reference sequence). V was shortened by 2 bases and J by 6 bases, with 11 bases between the two germline ends. The length of the CDR3 is 13 residues. The CDR3 region is CAWSPGYSQPQHF. The CDR3 nucleotides are TGTGCCTGGAGTCCGGGATACAGTCAGCCCCAGCATTTT.

This clone appeared a single time. The CDR3 bases are TGTGCCAGCAGCTTAGGGCGGGATTTACAGTGTGAAGCTTTCTTT. Encoded protein: CASSLGRDLQCEAFF. The V and J genes are TRBV11-3 and TRBJ1-1; no clear D. This CDR3 has 15 residues. The germline V gene encodes CDR1 SGHNT and CDR2 YENEEA. Trimming took off 1 base at V and 7 bases at J, with 16 bases between the two ends. The variable domain in full, with the rest retrieved from reference TRBV11-3 and TRBJ1-1, is EAGVVQSPRYKIIEKKQPVAFWCNPISGHNTLYWYLQNLGQGPELLIRYENEEAVDDSQLPKDRFSAERLKGVDSTLKIQPAELGDSAVYLCASSLGRDLQCEAFFGQGTRLTVV.

The genes are TRBV23-1 and TRBJ2-7, with 8 bases fitting TRBD1. TRBV23-1 is sorted into the ORF group, with uncertain function. Unmatched junction bases numbered 11, after V lost 2 bases and J lost 5 bases. This CDR3 contains 16 residues. The CDR3 nucleotides read TGCGCCAGCAGTCAAAACAGGGGGTTGGAAATTGACGAGCAGTACTTC. Protein: CASSQNRGLEIDEQYF.

The gene calls are TRBV30 and TRBJ2-7, with D tentatively TRBD1 (5 bases). Trimming took off 0 bases at V and 5 bases at J, with 20 bases between the two ends. The CDR3 is 16 residues long. Germline CDR1 reads GTSNPN; CDR2 reads SVGIG (reference sequence). The DNA for the CDR3 is TGTGCCTGGAGTGTCCCCTGGCAGGGTGGAATAGACGAGCAGTACTTC. Translated: CAWSVPWQGGIDEQYF.

The chain links TRBV7-9 to TRBJ2-2, with TRBD2 as a possible D gene (6 bases). CDR1 SEHNR and CDR2 FQNEAQ come from the germline V gene (reference sequence). There are 16 residues in the CDR3. The CDR3 here is CSTQTTGTGAPGELFF. CDR3 sequence (DNA): TGTTCCACCCAAACCACCGGGACGGGAGCCCCCGGGGAGCTGTTTTTT.

This clone came up a few times. This chain uses TRBV19 with TRBJ1-4, with D perhaps matching TRBD1 (6 bases). The CDR3 is made up of 16 amino acids. Trimming stripped 5 bases from V and 3 bases from J, with 16 bases between. From germline, CDR1 is LNHDA and CDR2 SQIVND (reference sequence). In DNA, the CDR3 is TGTGCCAGTAGTGAGCCGGACAGACGTTCTAATGAAAAACTGTTTTTT. Protein product: CASSEPDRRSNEKLFF.

The chain has TRBV27 and TRBJ1-1; no firm D call. The ends were cut back, 5 bases at V and 4 bases at J, with 11 bases in the middle. CDR1 and CDR2 from the germline V gene are MNHEY and SMNVEV (reference sequence). The CDR3 is made up of 13 amino acids. The CDR3 sequence: CASSPTEATEAFF. The CDR3 nucleotides are TGTGCCAGCAGTCCGACTGAGGCCACTGAAGCTTTCTTT.

The chain carries TRBV18 and TRBJ2-1; 9 bases line up with TRBD1. CDR3 length equals 17 residues. V lost 3 bases and J lost 10; bases outside the gene matches: 16. Germline V gene data show CDR1 as KGHSH and CDR2 as LQKENI. CDR3 sequence reads: CASSPYHNRGPHYEQFF. CDR3 nucleotides: TGTGCCAGCTCACCCTACCATAACAGGGGGCCTCATTACGAGCAGTTCTTC. Drawing the rest from reference TRBV18 and TRBJ2-1, the complete variable domain is NAGVMQNPRHLVRRRGQEARLRCSPMKGHSHVYWYRQLPEEGLKFMVYLQKENIIDESGMPKERFSAEFPKEGPSILRIQQVVRGDSAAYFCASSPYHNRGPHYEQFFGPGTRLTVL.

Only one count was recorded for this clone. The V call is TRBV30, the J call TRBJ1-1; 9 bases line up with TRBD1. Trimming took 0 bases from V and 1 from J; bases not matched to a gene: 3. The length of the CDR3 is 15 residues. Per germline, CDR1 GTSNPN and CDR2 SVGIG (reference sequence). Here the CDR3 DNA reads TGTGCCTGGAGTGTATGGGGACAGGGGAACACTGAAGCTTTCTTT. Translating it yields CAWSVWGQGNTEAFF.

In the case of this clone: The junction departs from germline at one end; a sequencing error may be responsible. Other DNA sequences within the sample encode an identical CDR3. CDR3 sequence: CASSVGTVEEQYF. The CDR3 coding sequence is TGTGCCAGTAGCGTAGGCACGGTAGAGGAGCAGTACTTC. The chain couples TRBV9 to TRBJ2-7, with a weak D call TRBD2 (5 bases). Germline-derived CDR1 and CDR2 are SGDLS and YYNGEE. The CDR3 is 13 residues long.

This CDR3 reads CASSLAGTGEETQYF. Written as DNA, the CDR3 is TGTGCCAGCAGCTTAGCAGGGACAGGGGAAGAGACCCAGTACTTC. This chain links TRBV7-9 with TRBJ2-5, with 10 positions matching TRBD1. This CDR3 is built from 15 residues. V lost 0 bases to trimming and J lost 3 bases; unmatched junction nucleotides: 1. Germline V CDR1 and CDR2: SEHNR, FQNEAQ (reference sequence).

This clone was counted a few times. Written as DNA, the CDR3 is TGTGCCAGCAGCACGGGACAGACCTACGAGCAGTACTTC. Translated, it gives CASSTGQTYEQYF. The rearrangement uses TRBV7-9 and TRBJ2-7; 7 nucleotides match TRBD1. The trim removed 5 bases at V and 2 bases at J, leaving 3 bases unmatched. The CDR3 contains 13 residues. The V gene's germline CDR1 is SEHNR and CDR2 FQNEAQ (reference sequence).

The gene calls are TRBV11-3 and TRBJ2-5; 10 nucleotides line up with TRBD2. The J segment lost 5 bases and the V segment lost 1 base, leaving 10 bases of the junction unmatched. There are 17 residues in the CDR3. The V gene's germline CDR1 is SGHNT and CDR2 YENEEA. This CDR3 reads CASSLGASGGAAETQYF. CDR3 DNA: TGTGCCAGCAGCTTAGGAGCGAGCGGGGGGGCCGCGGAGACCCAGTACTTC.

The chain recombines TRBV27 with TRBJ2-1; 7 bases match TRBD1. V shed 3 bases and J 6 bases; nucleotides not matched to a gene: 5. The CDR3 totals 14 residues. Germline-derived CDR1 and CDR2 are MNHEY and SMNVEV (reference sequence). CDR3 residues: CASSLRNRGNEQFF. CDR3 sequence (DNA): TGTGCCAGCAGTTTGAGGAACAGGGGCAATGAGCAGTTCTTC.

J is TRBJ2-7 and V is TRBV5-6, with 10 bases fitting TRBD1. The length of the CDR3 is 15 residues. Germline V gives CDR1 SGHDT, CDR2 YYEEEE. V shed 2 bases, J shed 3 bases, and the junction held 5 bases outside the gene matches. The CDR3 loop is CASSFKGTGDYEQYF. The DNA of the CDR3 is TGTGCCAGCAGCTTTAAAGGGACAGGGGACTACGAGCAGTACTTC.

The table lists this clone with a few counts. The chain combines TRBV7-9 with TRBJ1-4; D unclear. V dropped 4 bases and J dropped 0 bases, with 12 bases sitting between them. The CDR3 has 16 amino acids. Germline V CDR1 and CDR2: SEHNR, FQNEAQ (reference sequence). CDR3 nucleotides: TGTGCCAGCAGCTCCCAAGCCGGTGCAACTAATGAAAAACTGTTTTTT. Translated, it gives CASSSQAGATNEKLFF.

J is TRBJ2-5 and V is TRBV19; 9 nucleotides agree with TRBD1. V shed 1 base and J 3 bases; nucleotides not matched to a gene: 6. There are 16 residues in the CDR3. Germline V gene lookup returns CDR1 LNHDA and CDR2 SQIVND (reference sequence). The CDR3 is CASSIGSRTGEETQYF. In nucleotides, the CDR3 is TGTGCCAGTAGTATAGGTTCCCGGACAGGGGAAGAGACCCAGTACTTC.

This clone has only a few counts. J is TRBJ1-2 and V is TRBV20-1; 9 bases map to TRBD1. Per the germline V gene, CDR1 is DFQATT and CDR2 is SNEGSKA (reference sequence). This CDR3 comprises 11 residues. CDR3 in amino acids: CLPGQGYGYTF. CDR3 DNA sequence: TGCTTACCGGGACAGGGCTATGGCTACACCTTC.

The chain employs TRBV19 and TRBJ1-5, with a possible D match to TRBD1 (5 bases). Germline loops: CDR1 LNHDA, CDR2 SQIVND (reference sequence). V was trimmed by 3 bases and J by 2 bases, leaving 8 bases between them. The CDR3 runs to 14 residues. The CDR3 spells CASSMEGRNQPQHF. CDR3 sequence (DNA): TGTGCCAGTAGTATGGAGGGGCGCAATCAGCCCCAGCATTTT.

There are a few counts of this clone. This chain uses TRBV7-9 with TRBJ1-3; no clear D gene. Per the germline V gene, CDR1 is SEHNR and CDR2 is FQNEAQ (reference sequence). V lost 2 bases and J lost 3, with 5 bases in between. CDR3 size: 13 residues. CDR3 nucleotide sequence: TGTGCCAGCAGCTTACGCGGTGGAAACACCATATATTTT. Amino acid sequence: CASSLRGGNTIYF.

The CDR3 loop reads CASSAGGRTEAFF. CDR3 coding DNA: TGTGCCAGTAGTGCAGGGGGCAGGACTGAAGCTTTCTTT. The gene calls are TRBV19 and TRBJ1-1; 8 bases agree with TRBD1. V lost 5 bases and J lost 5; bases outside the gene matches: 4. Germline loops: CDR1 LNHDA, CDR2 SQIVND (reference sequence). There are 13 residues in the CDR3.

The V call is TRBV6-5, the J call TRBJ2-5; D is perhaps TRBD2 (5 bases). Germline-derived CDR1 and CDR2 are MNHEY and SVGAGI. The CDR3 totals 14 residues. V lost 2 bases and J lost 2, with 9 bases in between. CDR3 amino acids: CASSYRGRQETQYF. The DNA for the CDR3 is TGTGCCAGCAGTTACCGAGGGAGACAAGAGACCCAGTACTTC.

The V call is TRBV19, the J call TRBJ2-7, with D possibly being TRBD1 (6 bases). The length of the CDR3 is 13 residues. Trimming left V 9 bases short and J 4 bases short, with 16 bases between. Looked up from germline, CDR1 is LNHDA and CDR2 is SQIVND (reference sequence). The chain's CDR3 is CARSQGIWYEQYF. The CDR3 DNA reads TGTGCCAGGTCTCAGGGGATCTGGTACGAGCAGTACTTC.